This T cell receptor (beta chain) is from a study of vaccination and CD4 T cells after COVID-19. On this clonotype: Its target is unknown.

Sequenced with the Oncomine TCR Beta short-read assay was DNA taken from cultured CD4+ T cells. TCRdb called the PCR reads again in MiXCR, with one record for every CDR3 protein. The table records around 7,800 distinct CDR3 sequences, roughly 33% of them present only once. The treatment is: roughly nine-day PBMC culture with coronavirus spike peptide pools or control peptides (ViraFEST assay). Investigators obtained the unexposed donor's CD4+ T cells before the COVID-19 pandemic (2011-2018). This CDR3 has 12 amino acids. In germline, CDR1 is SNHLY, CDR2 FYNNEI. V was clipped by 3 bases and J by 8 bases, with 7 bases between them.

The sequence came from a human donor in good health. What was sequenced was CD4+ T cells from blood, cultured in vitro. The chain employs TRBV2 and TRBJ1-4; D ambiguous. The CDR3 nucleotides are TGTGCCAGCAGTGAGGGTGGAGAAAAACTGTTTTTT. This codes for CASSEGGEKLFF.